The 7 T cell receptor beta chains in this list originate from one sample, sequenced in a study of control samples from healthy donors and cancer patients. The repertoire was sequenced with immunoSEQ multiplex PCR; TCRdb's copy has only in-frame clones and lacks some. The table has 85,000 to 100,000 clones, 80% to 95% seen once. Sequences were obtained from blood. The receptors were gathered from a man aged 18 to 30 in good health.

This chain links TRBV6-5 with TRBJ1-1, with unresolved D. The germline gives CDR1 MNHEY, CDR2 SVGAGI. V dropped 6 bases and J dropped 1 base, with 15 bases sitting between them. CDR3 length equals 15 residues. The CDR3 nucleotides read TGTGCCAGCAGCCGTAGCACGAGACAGAACACTGAAGCTTTCTTT. It codes for CASSRSTRQNTEAFF.

This sequence joins TRBV6-6 and TRBJ1-4, with D possibly TRBD1 on 5 matching bases. This CDR3 is built from 16 residues. Germline CDR1 reads MNHNY; CDR2 reads SVGAGI (reference sequence). With 4 bases removed from V and 0 bases from J, the gap between germline ends came to 12 bases. The CDR3 nucleotides read TGTGCCAGCAGTTGGGTCTCCAGGGCAACTAATGAAAAACTGTTTTTT. Translating gives CASSWVSRATNEKLFF.

The chain uses TRBV13 and TRBJ2-5; 8 bases fit TRBD2. The CDR3 extends over 15 amino acids. V trimming: 5 bases; J trimming: 5 bases; junction bases outside the gene matches: 10. Germline V gene lookup returns CDR1 PRHDT and CDR2 FYEKMQ (reference sequence). The chain's CDR3 is CASSPLGRAGETQYF. The CDR3 coding sequence is TGTGCCAGCAGCCCCCTCGGGAGGGCCGGGGAGACCCAGTACTTC.

As concerns this clone: The sample contains more than one DNA sequence encoding this CDR3. The rearrangement links TRBV5-1 to TRBJ1-1, with D uncertain. The ends were cut back, 0 bases at V and 0 bases at J, with 9 bases in the middle. Germline lookup yields CDR1 SGHRS and CDR2 YFSETQ. The CDR3 totals 15 residues. CDR3 nucleotides: TGCGCCAGCAGCTTGGAGTCAGGTTTGAACACTGAAGCTTTCTTT. Translation: CASSLESGLNTEAFF. Based on the CDR3 plus reference TRBV5-1 and TRBJ1-1, the full variable domain is KAGVTQTPRYLIKTRGQQVTLSCSPISGHRSVSWYQQTPGQGLQFLFEYFSETQRNKGNFPGRFSGRQFSNSRSEMNVSTLELGDSALYLCASSLESGLNTEAFFGQGTRLTVV.

The chain uses TRBV3-1 (or the pseudogene TRBV3-2) and TRBJ1-3; 7 bases match TRBD1. After removal of 4 bases from V and 0 bases from J, the junction contained 9 bases not matched to a gene. Germline V CDR1 and CDR2: LGHDT, YNNKEL (reference sequence). The CDR3 is made up of 17 amino acids. The CDR3 DNA reads as TGTGCCAGCAGCCGCGACAGGGCTGATGGCTCTGGAAACACCATATATTTT. It translates to CASSRDRADGSGNTIYF.

The chain combines TRBV4-2 with TRBJ1-3; unclear D gene. The CDR3 runs to 16 residues. CDR1 is LGHNA, CDR2 YNFKEQ, per germline. V was cut by 3 bases and J by 5 bases, with 17 bases left in between. The CDR3: CASSQGTLRARNTIYF. In nucleotides, the CDR3 is TGTGCCAGCAGCCAGGGTACCCTGAGGGCTAGAAACACCATATATTTT.

The rearrangement uses TRBV2 and TRBJ1-2; D gene uncertain. Germline V gene lookup returns CDR1 SNHLY and CDR2 FYNNEI. The CDR3 covers 12 residues. V was pared by 1 base and J by 7 bases, with 7 bases between. CDR3 in amino acids: CASSEGPSGYTF. CDR3 nucleotide sequence: TGTGCCAGCAGTGAAGGGCCGTCTGGCTACACCTTC.